This is a list of T cell receptor beta chains from one sample in a study of follicular helper T cells after annual influenza vaccination. The data were produced by immunoSEQ multiplex PCR, yet TCRdb's version contains in-frame clones alone and is incomplete. The data contain about 14,000 clones, roughly 86% of them seen just once; the ten biggest clones take up 0.27%. Sequenced material: CXCR5- memory CD4+ T cells sorted from blood, taken on the day of influenza vaccination. Source of these receptors: an adult who received the influenza vaccine. CDR3s include the opening cysteine and the closing phenylalanine or tryptophan. D genes are given only for firm matches. Size is stated for part of the rows, as once, few or many counts, or as a class when the clone is expanded.

TRBV2	-	TRBJ1-6	TRBD1	TGTGCCAGCAGTATAGGACAGGGCTATTCACCCCTCCACTTT	CASSIGQGYSPLHF
TRBV5-1	-	TRBJ2-6	TRBD1	TGCGCCAGCAGCCGGGGACAGGGGGGCATCGGACTCTCTGGGGCCAACGTCCTGACTTTC	CASSRGQGGIGLSGANVLTF
TRBV29-1	-	TRBJ2-2	TRBD1	TGCAGCGTTGAACAGGGGGCGAACACCGGGGAGCTGTTTTTT	CSVEQGANTGELFF
TRBV2	-	TRBJ1-5	-	TGTGCCAGCAGTGAACCGCTTCGCGGGCAGCCCCAGCATTTT	CASSEPLRGQPQHF
TRBV28	few	TRBJ2-7	TRBD1	TGTGCCAGCAGTTTAAGGGGGACAGGGGGCTACGAGCAGTACTTC	CASSLRGTGGYEQYF
TRBV18	-	TRBJ2-7	TRBD1	TGTGCCAGCTCACCACCGTCAGGGGGCATCCACGAGCAGTACTTC	CASSPPSGGIHEQYF
TRBV6-4	-	TRBJ2-3	-	TGTGCCAGCAGTGATTATGGGAAAAGCACAGATACGCAGTATTTT	CASSDYGKSTDTQYF
TRBV9	-	TRBJ2-7	TRBD2	TGTGCCAGCAGTGTAACAGCGGGGGGAGAGTACGAGCAGTACTTC	CASSVTAGGEYEQYF
TRBV18	once	TRBJ1-2	-	TGTGCCAGCTCAGCACGGGGGGACCCTAACTATGGCTACACCTTC	CASSARGDPNYGYTF
TRBV30	-	TRBJ1-2	-	TGTGCCTGGACCGAGGGACCCTATGGCTACACCTTC	CAWTEGPYGYTF
TRBV5-6	few	TRBJ2-7	-	TGTGCCAGCAGCTTTGGGCAGAACTACGAGCAGTACTTC	CASSFGQNYEQYF